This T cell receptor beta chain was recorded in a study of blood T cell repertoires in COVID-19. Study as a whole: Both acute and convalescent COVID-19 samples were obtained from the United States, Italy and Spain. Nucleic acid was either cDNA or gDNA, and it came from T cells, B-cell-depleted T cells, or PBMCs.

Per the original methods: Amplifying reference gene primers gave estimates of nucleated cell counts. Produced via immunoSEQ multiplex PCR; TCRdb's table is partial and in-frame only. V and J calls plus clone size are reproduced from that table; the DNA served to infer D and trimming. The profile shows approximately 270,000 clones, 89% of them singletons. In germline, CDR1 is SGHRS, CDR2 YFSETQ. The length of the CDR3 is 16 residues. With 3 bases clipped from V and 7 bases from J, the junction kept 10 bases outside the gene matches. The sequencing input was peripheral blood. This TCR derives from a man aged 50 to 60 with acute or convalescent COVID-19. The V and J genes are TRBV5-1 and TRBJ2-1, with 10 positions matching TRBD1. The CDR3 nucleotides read TGCGCCAGCAGCTGGCTACCCGGACAGGGGGGGAATGAGCAGTTCTTC. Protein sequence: CASSWLPGQGGNEQFF.